The 3 T cell receptor beta chains in this list originate from one sample, sequenced in a study of shared clonotypes between healthy human individuals. Naive CD8 cells comprised CD45RO-negative, CCR7-positively selected cells, excluding terminally differentiated effector memory CD45RA+ cells. This table comes from immunoSEQ multiplex PCR, and its TCRdb copy is limited to in-frame clones, with some not included. There are 800,000 or so clones in the sample; around 96% occur only once, and less than 0.25% lies in the top ten. The sequenced sample was naive CD8+ T cells sorted from blood. The receptors were gathered from a man aged 30-40 years in good health.

This chain joins TRBV29-1 and TRBJ2-1; D perhaps matches TRBD1 (6 bases). Deletions cut 6 bases from V and 3 bases from J, with 21 bases between. The length of the CDR3 is 16 residues. CDR1 SQVTM and CDR2 ANQGSEA come from the germline V gene. CDR3 in DNA: TGCAGCGTCCAGGGGACACCGGGCCAATTCTACAATGAGCAGTTCTTC. As protein: CSVQGTPGQFYNEQFF.

The chain is built from TRBV2 and TRBJ2-6, with D perhaps TRBD2 (5 bases). From germline, CDR1 is SNHLY and CDR2 FYNNEI. V was cut by 8 bases and J by 2 bases, with 10 bases left in between. The CDR3 has 14 amino acids. DNA of the CDR3: TGTGCCAGCCCAGGAGGTACTGGGGCCAACGTCCTGACTTTC. Translation: CASPGGTGANVLTF. The variable domain in full, with the rest retrieved from reference TRBV2 and TRBJ2-6, is EPEVTQTPSHQVTQMGQEVILRCVPISNHLYFYWYRQILGQKVEFLVSFYNNEISEKSEIFDDQFSVERPDGSNFTLKIRSTKLEDSAMYFCASPGGTGANVLTFGAGSRLTVL.

Only one count was recorded for this clone. The rearrangement uses TRBV15 and TRBJ1-3, with 10 bases matching TRBD1. Trimming took 3 bases from V and 3 from J; bases not matched to a gene: 8. Germline V gives CDR1 LNHNV, CDR2 YYDKDF (reference sequence). The CDR3 is 17 residues long. CDR3 protein: CATSSPLTGGFGNTIYF. The CDR3 DNA reads as TGTGCCACCAGCAGTCCTCTGACAGGGGGCTTTGGAAACACCATATATTTT.